The T cell receptor beta chain described here comes from a study of cytotoxic CD8 clonotypes in ibrutinib-treated CLL. TCRdb keeps only in-frame clones here, not all; method: immunoSEQ multiplex PCR. Among about 160,000 clones listed, roughly 88% were seen once. CDR1 is SGDLS, CDR2 YYNGEE, per germline. The CDR3 spans 16 residues. The J segment lost 3 bases and the V segment lost 0 bases, leaving 5 bases of the junction unmatched. The sequence was obtained from a human donor with chronic lymphocytic leukemia. Sequences were derived from PBMCs, sampled at disease progression, from a patient treated with ibrutinib. This chain joins TRBV9 and TRBJ1-2; 10 nucleotides align to TRBD1. CDR3 protein: CASSVGGTGVYYGYTF. The CDR3, as DNA: TGTGCCAGCAGCGTAGGAGGGACAGGGGTTTACTATGGCTACACCTTC.